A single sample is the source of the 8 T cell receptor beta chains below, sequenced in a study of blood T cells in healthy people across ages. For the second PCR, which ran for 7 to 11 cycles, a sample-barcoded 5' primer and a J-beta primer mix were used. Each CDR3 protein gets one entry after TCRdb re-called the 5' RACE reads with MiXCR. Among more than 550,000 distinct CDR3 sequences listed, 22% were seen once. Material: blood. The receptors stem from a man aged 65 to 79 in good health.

The CDR3 is CASSTWAGAGETQYF. CDR3 DNA sequence: TGTGCCAGTAGTACGTGGGCGGGAGCAGGAGAGACCCAGTACTTC. V gene TRBV19 combines with J gene TRBJ2-5; 7 bases line up with TRBD2. The V gene end was trimmed by 4 bases and the J gene end by 4 bases; junction bases not matched to a gene: 9. The CDR3 loop spans 15 amino acids. Germline values: CDR1 LNHDA, CDR2 SQIVND (reference sequence).

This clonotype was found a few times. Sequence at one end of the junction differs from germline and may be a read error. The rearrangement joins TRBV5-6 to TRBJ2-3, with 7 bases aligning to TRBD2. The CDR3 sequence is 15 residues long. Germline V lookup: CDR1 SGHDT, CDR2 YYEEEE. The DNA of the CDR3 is TGTGCCAGCAGCTTCGGGAGGACCAGCACAGATACACAGTATTTT. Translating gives CASSFGRTSTDTQYF.

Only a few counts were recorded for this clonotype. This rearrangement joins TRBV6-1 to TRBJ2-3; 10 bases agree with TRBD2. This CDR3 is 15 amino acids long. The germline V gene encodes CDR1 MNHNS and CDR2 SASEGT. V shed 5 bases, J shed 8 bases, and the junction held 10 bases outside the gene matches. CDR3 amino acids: CASSLAGESGGTQYF. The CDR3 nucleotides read TGTGCCAGCAGTCTAGCGGGAGAATCTGGTGGTACGCAGTATTTT.

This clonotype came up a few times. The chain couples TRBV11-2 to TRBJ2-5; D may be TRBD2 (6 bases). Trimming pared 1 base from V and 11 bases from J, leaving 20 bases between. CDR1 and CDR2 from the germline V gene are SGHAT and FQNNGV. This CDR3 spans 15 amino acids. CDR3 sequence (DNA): TGTGCCAGCAGCTTAGTTCGTACGGCGGGGAAAGAGCAGTACTTC. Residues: CASSLVRTAGKEQYF.

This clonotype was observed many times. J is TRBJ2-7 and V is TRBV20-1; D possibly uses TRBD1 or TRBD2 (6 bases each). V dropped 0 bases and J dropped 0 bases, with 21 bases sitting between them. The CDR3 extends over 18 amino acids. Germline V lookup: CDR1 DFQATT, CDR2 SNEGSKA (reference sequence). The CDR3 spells CSARDPVGAGGFSYEQYF. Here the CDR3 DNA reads TGCAGTGCTAGAGACCCGGTGGGGGCCGGGGGTTTCTCCTACGAGCAGTACTTC.

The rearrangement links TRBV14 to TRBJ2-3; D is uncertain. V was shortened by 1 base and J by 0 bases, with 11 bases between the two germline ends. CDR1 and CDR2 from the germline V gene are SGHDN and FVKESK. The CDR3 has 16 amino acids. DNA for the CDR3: TGTGCCAGCAGCCAAGCACAGCTGGTGAGCACAGATACGCAGTATTTT. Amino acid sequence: CASSQAQLVSTDTQYF.

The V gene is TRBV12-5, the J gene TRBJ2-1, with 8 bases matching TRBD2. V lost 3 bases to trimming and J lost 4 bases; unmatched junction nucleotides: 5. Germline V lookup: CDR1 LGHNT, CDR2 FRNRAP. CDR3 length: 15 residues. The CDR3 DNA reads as TGTGCTAGTGGTTTTGGTCGGGGGGGATACAATGAGCAGTTCTTC. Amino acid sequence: CASGFGRGGYNEQFF. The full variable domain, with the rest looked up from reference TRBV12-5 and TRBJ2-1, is DARVTQTPRHKVTEMGQEVTMRCQPILGHNTVFWYRQTMMQGLELLAYFRNRAPLDDSGMPKDRFSAEMPDATLATLKIQPSEPRDSAVYFCASGFGRGGYNEQFFGPGTRLTVL.

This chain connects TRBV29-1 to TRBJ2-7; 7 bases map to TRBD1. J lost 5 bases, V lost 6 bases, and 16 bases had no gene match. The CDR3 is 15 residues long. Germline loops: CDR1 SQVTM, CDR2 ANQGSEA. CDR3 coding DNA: TGCAGCGTCGTGCCGTACTTTGGACAGGCGGACGAGCAGTACTTC. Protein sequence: CSVVPYFGQADEQYF.